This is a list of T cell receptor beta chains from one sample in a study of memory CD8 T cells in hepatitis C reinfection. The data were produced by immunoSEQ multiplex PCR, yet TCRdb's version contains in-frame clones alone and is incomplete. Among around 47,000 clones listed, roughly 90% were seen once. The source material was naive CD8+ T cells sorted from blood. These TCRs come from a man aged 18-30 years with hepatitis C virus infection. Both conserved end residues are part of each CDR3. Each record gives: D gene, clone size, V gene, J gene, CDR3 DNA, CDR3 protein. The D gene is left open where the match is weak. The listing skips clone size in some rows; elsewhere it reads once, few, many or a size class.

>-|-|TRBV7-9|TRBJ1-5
TGTGCCAGCAGCGGAGGGGCATATAGCAATCAGCCCCAGCATTTT
CASSGGAYSNQPQHF
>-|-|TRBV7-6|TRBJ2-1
TGTGCCAGCAGCCCCAATTTAGATGAGCAGTTCTTC
CASSPNLDEQFF
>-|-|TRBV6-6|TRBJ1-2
TGTGCCAGCAGTTACGTAGGCGGGTATGGCTACACCTTC
CASSYVGGYGYTF
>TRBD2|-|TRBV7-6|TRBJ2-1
TGTGCCAGCAGCTTCTCCTGGGGTAGCGGGGGCGGTGAGCAGTTCTTC
CASSFSWGSGGGEQFF
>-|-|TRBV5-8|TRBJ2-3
TGTGCCAGCAGCTTGGCCCAGACAGATAGCACAGATACGCAGTATTTT
CASSLAQTDSTDTQYF
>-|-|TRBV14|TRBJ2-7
TGTGCCAGCAGCCCGGTGGAGCAGTACTTC
CASSPVEQYF
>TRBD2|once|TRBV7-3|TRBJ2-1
TGTGCCAGCAGCTTATTTGAGCGGGGGTCCTACAATGAGCAGTTCTTC
CASSLFERGSYNEQFF
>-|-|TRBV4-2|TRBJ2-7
TGTGCCAGCAGCCAAGGGCTAGCTGGCGAGCAGTACTTC
CASSQGLAGEQYF
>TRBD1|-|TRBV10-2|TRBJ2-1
TGCGCCAGCAGGTCGGACAGGGATTACAATGAGCAGTTCTTC
CASRSDRDYNEQFF
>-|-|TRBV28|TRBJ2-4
TGTGCCAGCAGTTTTCCGACAGACATAGCCAAAAACATTCAGTACTTC
CASSFPTDIAKNIQYF
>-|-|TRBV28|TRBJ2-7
TGTGCCAGCAGTTTTAGTTTAACCTACGAGCAGTACTTC
CASSFSLTYEQYF
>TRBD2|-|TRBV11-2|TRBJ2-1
TGTGCCAGCAGCTTGAGGACTAGCGGGGGGGCCGGGTACAATGAGCAGTTCTTC
CASSLRTSGGAGYNEQFF
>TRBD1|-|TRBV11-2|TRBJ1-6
TGTGCCAGCAGCTGGGGACAGGGAATCGATTCACCCCTCCACTTT
CASSWGQGIDSPLHF
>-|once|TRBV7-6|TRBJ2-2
TGTGCCAGCAGCGTTTTGGAGGGAGGATCCGGGGAGCTGTTTTTT
CASSVLEGGSGELFF
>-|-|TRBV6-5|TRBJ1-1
TGTGCCAGCAGTTACCAAGAGCTGAACACTGAAGCTTTCTTT
CASSYQELNTEAFF
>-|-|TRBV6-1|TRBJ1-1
TGTGCCAGCAGCCCTTTAATCGGGGGAGGCACTGAAGCTTTCTTT
CASSPLIGGGTEAFF
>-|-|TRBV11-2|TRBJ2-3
TGTGCCAGCCTACGGTCCGGCACAGATACGCAGTATTTT
CASLRSGTDTQYF
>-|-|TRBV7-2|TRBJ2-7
TGTGCCAGCAGCTTAGTAGAGGACAAGGCCTACGAGCAGTACTTC
CASSLVEDKAYEQYF
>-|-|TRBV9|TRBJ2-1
TGTGCCAGCAGCGTCGGGTCGAATGAGCAGTTCTTC
CASSVGSNEQFF
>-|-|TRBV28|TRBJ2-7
TGTGCCAGCTCCGGGGGCTCCTACGAGCAGTACTTC
CASSGGSYEQYF
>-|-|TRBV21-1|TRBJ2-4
TGTGCCAGCAGCGCCCCGGGACAGGGGGCCGAGGGGCCCAAAAACATTCAGTACTTC
CASSAPGQGAEGPKNIQYF
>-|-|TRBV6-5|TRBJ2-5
TGTGCCAGCGGGACCACCCGGACTATTGAGACCCAGTACTTC
CASGTTRTIETQYF
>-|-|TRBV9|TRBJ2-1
TGTGCCAGCAGCCAAACAGGGTGGGATGAGCAGTTCTTC
CASSQTGWDEQFF
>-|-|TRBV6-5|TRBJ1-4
TGTGCCAGCAGACCCCATGCGGGAACTAATGAAAAACTGTTTTTT
CASRPHAGTNEKLFF
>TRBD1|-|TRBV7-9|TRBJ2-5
TGTGCCAGCAGCTTACCCCGGCAGGGACAGGGAGCATCAGAGACCCAGTACTTC
CASSLPRQGQGASETQYF